These T cell receptor beta chains were read from a single sample in a study of T cell repertoires in cytomegalovirus infection. TCRdb reprocessed the reads via MiXCR and lists one record per CDR3 protein. Of roughly 340,000 distinct CDR3 sequences in the sample, 25% to 35% were seen once. Their target antigens are unknown. Sample: cultured PBMCs, taken from culture after CMV antigen stimulation. The receptors were sampled from a human donor in good health (CMV status not recorded). Some clones in this sample may be carry-over from other donors' samples. Each CDR3 is given with its conserved first and last residue. The D gene is left open where the match is weak. Some rows have no size entry. The others give once, few or many, or a class for an expanded clone.

V gene	J gene	clone size	D gene	CDR3 DNA	CDR3 protein
TRBV10-3	TRBJ1-1	once	.	TGTGCCATCAGTGACAGGATTAACACTGAAGCTTTCTTT	CAISDRINTEAFF
TRBV29-1	TRBJ2-7	.	.	TGCAGCGTGGGGGCCGTCTACGAGCAGTACTTC	CSVGAVYEQYF
TRBV7-9	TRBJ2-7	.	.	TGTGCCAGCAGCCGGACAGTGACCTACGAGCAGTACTTC	CASSRTVTYEQYF
TRBV4-2	TRBJ2-3	few	.	TGTGCCAGCAGCCAAGATAGTCCCAACACAGATACGCAGTATTTT	CASSQDSPNTDTQYF
TRBV7-2	TRBJ2-7	many	.	TGTGCCAGCAGCTTAGGGTCGGGTAGCGGAGACTACGAGCAGTACTTC	CASSLGSGSGDYEQYF
TRBV12-3/TRBV12-4	TRBJ1-3	.	.	TGTGCCAGCAGTTTAGCGCGTGGGGCAGGGGAATTCTCTGGAAACACCATATATTTT	CASSLARGAGEFSGNTIYF
TRBV6-1	TRBJ2-3	many	.	TGTGCCAGCAGCACAGGAGATACGCAGTATTTT	CASSTGDTQYF
TRBV20-1	TRBJ2-7	.	TRBD1	TGCAGTGCTAGGGCTGGACAGGGTGTCACCTACGAGCAGTACTTC	CSARAGQGVTYEQYF
TRBV11-3	TRBJ2-5	.	TRBD1	TGTGCCAGCAGCCTAACCGGGACAGGGGGCTTGGAGACCCAGTACTTC	CASSLTGTGGLETQYF
TRBV7-2	TRBJ2-1	many	.	TGTGCCAGCAGCACTGAAAGGAGAAGTTCCTACAATGAGCAGTTCTTC	CASSTERRSSYNEQFF
TRBV7-8	TRBJ1-4	.	.	TGTGCCAGCAGCTTAGCCCGGACAGCAACTAATGAAAAACTGTTTTTT	CASSLARTATNEKLFF
TRBV7-2	TRBJ1-5	.	.	TGTGCCAGCAGCTTTGATCTTAGCAATCAGCCCCAGCATTTT	CASSFDLSNQPQHF
TRBV30	TRBJ2-7	.	.	TGTGCCTGGAGTGTACAGGCGAAGAGTGGCGAGCAGTACTTC	CAWSVQAKSGEQYF
TRBV10-3	TRBJ2-1	.	.	TGTGCCATCAGTGAAGGCATCAATGAGCAGTTCTTC	CAISEGINEQFF
TRBV28	TRBJ2-3	.	.	TGTGCCAGCAGTTTTTTGGGGGCCAAAACCACAGATACGCAGTATTTT	CASSFLGAKTTDTQYF
TRBV7-8	TRBJ1-5	many	.	TGTGCCAGCAGCTTATCGGGGGGTACAGGACAGCCCCAGCATTTT	CASSLSGGTGQPQHF
TRBV7-8	TRBJ2-1	.	TRBD1	TGTGCCAGCAGCTCGCGGACAGGGGGTGAGCAGTTCTTC	CASSSRTGGEQFF
TRBV14	TRBJ2-1	.	TRBD1	TGTGCCAGCAGCCAAGCGTACCGGGACAGGGCCTACAATGAGCAGTTCTTC	CASSQAYRDRAYNEQFF